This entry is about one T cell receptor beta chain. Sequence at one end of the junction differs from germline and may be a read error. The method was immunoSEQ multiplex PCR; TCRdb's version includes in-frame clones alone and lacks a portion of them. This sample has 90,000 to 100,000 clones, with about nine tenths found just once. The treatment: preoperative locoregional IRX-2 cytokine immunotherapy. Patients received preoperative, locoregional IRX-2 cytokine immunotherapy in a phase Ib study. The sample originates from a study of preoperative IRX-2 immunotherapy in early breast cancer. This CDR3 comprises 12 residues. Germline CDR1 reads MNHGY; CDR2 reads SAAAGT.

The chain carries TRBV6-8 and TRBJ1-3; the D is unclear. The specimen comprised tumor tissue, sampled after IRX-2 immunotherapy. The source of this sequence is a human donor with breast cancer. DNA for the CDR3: TGTGCCATCAGTTCCAGTGGAAACACCATATATTTT. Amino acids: CAISSSGNTIYF.